This section outlines one TCR beta chain sequence together with its context. Its antigen is still unknown. This sample is drawn from a study of cytotoxic CD8 clonotypes in ibrutinib-treated CLL. As for the study in general: The study included eleven to twelve relapsed/refractory and more than 14 treatment-naive patients; 17 to 18 had IGHV unmutated disease. Study-wide results and limits: For progressing versus sustained-remission patients, sampling times were not the same.

Profiling relied on immunoSEQ multiplex PCR, and the TCRdb table lists in-frame clones only, not all of them. Among just over 200,000 clones listed, 79% were seen once. The CDR3 contains 15 residues. The J segment lost 3 bases and the V segment lost 6 bases, leaving 9 bases of the junction unmatched. Germline CDR1 is SGHAT and CDR2 is FQNNGV. The sequences come from PBMCs, collected after 12 months of ibrutinib treatment. The chain is built from TRBV11-2 and TRBJ2-7; 9 nucleotides match TRBD1. This receptor was identified in a human donor with chronic lymphocytic leukemia. CDR3 sequence: CASSYSSGQGYEQYF. The DNA of the CDR3 is TGTGCCAGCAGTTATTCCTCGGGACAGGGCTACGAGCAGTACTTC.